This T cell receptor beta chain derives from a study of blood T cell repertoires in COVID-19 (dated by TCRdb to about 2020). For context, the study as a whole: Samples covering the acute and convalescent phases of COVID-19 were provided by collaborators in the United States, Italy and Spain. The prospective study material was composed of cDNA or gDNA derived from T cells, B-cell-depleted T cells, or PBMCs. The dataset comprised deeply sampled blood TCRbeta repertoires from subjects exposed to, actively infected with, or recovered from COVID-19. The repertoires were released in a freely available public database intended as a resource for research on the immune response to SARS-CoV-2. Samples were obtained from the ongoing ImmuneRACE study (first 160 participants) and from 1,254 subjects provided by 6 global collaborators. Sample metadata almost always included a de-identified subject ID, COVID-19 status, age in years and sex. Where available, HLA class I and class II types were taken from metadata supplied by the sample provider and were not determined by assay-based typing.

Summary of the overall study and its limitations: The quantity of clinical and demographic metadata differed by source and by participant and was supplied without curation.

The CDR3 contains 15 residues, cysteine and phenylalanine counted. Of the read, only the CDR3 DNA is kept; its 45 bases are in frame from base 1. For CDR1 and CDR2, the germline V gene (reference sequence) lists MNHEY and SMNVEV. The collaborating institutions used their own protocols to collect whole blood in K2EDTA tubes. For TCRbeta analysis, collaborator samples were shipped as frozen whole blood, as isolated PBMCs, or as DNA extracted from either sample type. TCRbeta CDR3 regions were amplified from genomic DNA using the immunoSEQ Assay, a bias-controlled multiplex PCR. The authors' pipeline ran thus. The number of nucleated cells in each sample was estimated from the amplification of reference gene primers within the assay. Sequence reads were collapsed and filtered to measure the absolute abundance of every unique TCRbeta CDR3 rearrangement. Productive Simpson clonality was computed per sample as the square root of Simpson's diversity index over productive rearrangements. The table was pulled from immuneACCESS by TCRdb, which kept in-frame rearrangements only. Such tables lose some clones; where checked, under half of the loss comes from unresolved V genes, and the rest has no known cause. Clonal size and the V and J genes are those of that table, whereas D and trimming came from the DNA. The sample table shows 250,000 or so clones, and about 90% are seen once. The ten largest clones represent approximately 6.2% of the sample.

With regard to this clone: Its binding antigen is unknown. At one end the junction does not follow the germline gene, possibly because of a read error.

The sequencing input was peripheral blood. The clonotype originates from a man in his fifties or sixties with acute or convalescent COVID-19. The chain links TRBV27 with TRBJ2-2; the D gene is possibly TRBD2, with 6 bases matching. The CDR3 protein is CASSFGGLTTWELFF. The DNA sequence is given as TGTGCCAGCAGTTTTGGGGGACTCACCACCTGGGAGCTGTTTTTT.